This TCR beta chain appears in the sequencing data of a study of blood T cell repertoires in COVID-19. About the study: Sources were T cells, B-cell-depleted T cells, or PBMCs; the material itself was cDNA or gDNA.

The assay was immunoSEQ multiplex PCR, and TCRdb's table has in-frame clones only and misses some. There are around 200,000 clones in the sample; roughly 80% occur only once, and roughly 2.6% lies in the top ten. The length of the CDR3 is 12 residues. The V gene's germline CDR1 is SGHDT and CDR2 YYEEEE. Trimming removed 4 bases from V and 6 bases from J, with 8 bases in between. Sequenced material: peripheral blood. This chain links TRBV5-6 with TRBJ1-5; weak D call: TRBD1 (5 bases). This clonotype was sampled from a woman between 40 and 55 years old with active or convalescent COVID-19. This CDR3 is CASSRQSQPQHF. CDR3 nucleotide sequence: TGTGCCAGCAGCAGACAGAGTCAGCCCCAGCATTTT.